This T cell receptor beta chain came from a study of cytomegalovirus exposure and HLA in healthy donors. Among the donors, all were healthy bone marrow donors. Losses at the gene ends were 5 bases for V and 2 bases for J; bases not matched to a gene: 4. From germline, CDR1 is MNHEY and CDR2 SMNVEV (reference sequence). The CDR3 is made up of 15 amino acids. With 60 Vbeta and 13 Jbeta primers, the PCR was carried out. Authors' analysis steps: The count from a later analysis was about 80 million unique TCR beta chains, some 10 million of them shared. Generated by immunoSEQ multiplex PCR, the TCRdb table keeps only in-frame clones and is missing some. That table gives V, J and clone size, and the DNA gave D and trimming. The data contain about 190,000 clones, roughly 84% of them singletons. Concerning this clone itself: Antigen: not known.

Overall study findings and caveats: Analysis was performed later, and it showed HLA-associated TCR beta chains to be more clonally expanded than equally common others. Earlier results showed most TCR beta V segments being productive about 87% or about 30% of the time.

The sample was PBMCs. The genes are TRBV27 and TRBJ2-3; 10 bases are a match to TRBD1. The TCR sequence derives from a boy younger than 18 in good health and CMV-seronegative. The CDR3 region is CASSLGTGVTDTQYF. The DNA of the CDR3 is TGTGCCAGCAGTCTGGGGACAGGGGTCACAGATACGCAGTATTTT.